A single sample gave rise to the 21 T cell receptor beta chains below, sequenced in a study of blood T cell repertoires in COVID-19. This table comes from immunoSEQ multiplex PCR, and its TCRdb copy is limited to in-frame clones, with some not included. The repertoire holds approximately 210,000 clones, with 65% to 90% as singletons. Material: PBMCs or T cells enriched from blood (not recorded which). The receptors originated from a man aged 35 to 55 who had recovered from COVID-19.

This rearrangement joins TRBV18 to TRBJ1-3, with a weak D call TRBD1 (5 bases). The length of the CDR3 is 13 residues. Germline V gene lookup returns CDR1 KGHSH and CDR2 LQKENI. V lost 6 bases and J 1 base, leaving 7 bases between the germline ends. The CDR3 DNA follows: TGTGCCAGCTCCGGGGGATCTGGAAACACCATATATTTT. Encoded protein: CASSGGSGNTIYF.

V is TRBV24-1 and J is TRBJ2-7; 8 nucleotides agree with TRBD1. CDR1 and CDR2 from the germline V gene are KGHDR and SFDVKD. Trimming cost V 10 bases and J 5 bases; bases outside gene matches: 9. CDR3 length: 13 residues. Here the CDR3 DNA reads TGTGCCACTGGCCAGGGGGCAAGGGACGAGCAGTACTTC. Protein product: CATGQGARDEQYF.

This clone was detected once. The chain uses TRBV7-2 and TRBJ1-4, with D unresolved. CDR3 size: 15 residues. Germline CDR1 reads SGHTA; CDR2 reads FQGNSA. Trimming pared 6 bases from V and 0 bases from J, leaving 11 bases between. The CDR3 coding sequence is TGTGCCAGCAGTCCAGTGATGGCAACTAATGAAAAACTGTTTTTT. Translation gives CASSPVMATNEKLFF. The full variable domain, completed using reference TRBV7-2 and TRBJ1-4, is GAGVSQSPSNKVTEKGKDVELRCDPISGHTALYWYRQSLGQGLEFLIYFQGNSAPDKSGLPSDRFSAERTGGSVSTLTIQRTQQEDSAVYLCASSPVMATNEKLFFGSGTQLSVL.

The rearrangement uses TRBV10-1 and TRBJ2-7; the match to TRBD2 covers 7 bases. Trimming cost V 3 bases and J 2 bases; bases outside gene matches: 10. Germline values: CDR1 WNHNN, CDR2 SYGVQD (reference sequence). The CDR3 covers 16 residues. Here the CDR3 reads CASSEMGLAETYEQYV. The CDR3 DNA reads as TGCGCCAGCAGTGAAATGGGCCTAGCGGAGACCTACGAGCAGTACGTC.

The genes are TRBV6-5 and TRBJ2-5, with 8 bases fitting TRBD2. This CDR3 has 14 residues. CDR1 MNHEY and CDR2 SVGAGI come from the germline V gene. The V segment lost 7 bases and the J segment 5 bases; nucleotides outside the gene matches: 9. The CDR3 protein is CASTRTGGFETQYF. The CDR3 coding sequence is TGTGCCAGCACGAGGACGGGGGGGTTTGAGACCCAGTACTTC.

The V call is TRBV7-8, the J call TRBJ1-3, with 10 bases fitting TRBD1. Germline V gene lookup returns CDR1 SGHVS and CDR2 FQNEAQ. J was trimmed by 0 bases and V by 5 bases; bases with no gene match: 7. The CDR3 is 17 amino acids. CDR3 sequence (DNA): TGTGCCAGCAGCCCCCGACAGGGGGCTACCTCTGGAAACACCATATATTTT. This gives the protein CASSPRQGATSGNTIYF. Together with reference TRBV7-8 and TRBJ1-3, the CDR3 gives the full variable domain: GAGVSQSPRYKVAKRGQDVALRCDPISGHVSLFWYQQALGQGPEFLTYFQNEAQLDKSGLPSDRFFAERPEGSVSTLKIQRTQQEDSAVYLCASSPRQGATSGNTIYFGEGSWLTVV.

The chain employs TRBV19 and TRBJ2-3; tentatively, D is TRBD2 (6 bases). Per germline, CDR1 LNHDA and CDR2 SQIVND (reference sequence). V lost 6 bases and J lost 2, with 24 bases in between. The CDR3 has 18 amino acids. The CDR3 sequence: CASSAGRWAGRNTDTQYF. DNA of the CDR3: TGTGCCAGTAGCGCAGGGAGATGGGCGGGACGAAACACAGATACGCAGTATTTT.

J is TRBJ1-1 and V is TRBV30, with TRBD1 matching 7 bases. Trimming at V came to 7 bases and at J to 0 bases, leaving 8 bases not matched to a gene. CDR3 length: 14 amino acids. From germline, CDR1 is GTSNPN and CDR2 SVGIG (reference sequence). The CDR3 nucleotides are TGTGCCTCCGGGACAGCTCACATGAACACTGAAGCTTTCTTT. Translation gives CASGTAHMNTEAFF.

A single count supports this clone. The chain employs TRBV6-5 and TRBJ1-2, with D possibly being TRBD1 (6 bases). Germline V CDR1 and CDR2: MNHEY, SVGAGI. V was clipped by 5 bases and J by 2 bases, with 12 bases between them. This CDR3 is 14 amino acids long. CDR3 amino acids: CASSTPDRNYGYTF. The CDR3 nucleotides are TGTGCCAGCAGTACCCCGGACAGAAACTATGGCTACACCTTC.

The chain recombines TRBV11-2 with TRBJ2-7; TRBD1 is a possible D gene (6 bases). The V end lost 5 bases, the J end lost 3 bases, and 14 bases lay between the germline ends. Germline-derived CDR1 and CDR2 are SGHAT and FQNNGV. CDR3 length equals 14 residues. The DNA for the CDR3 is TGTGCCAGCAGCGACCGGGACAAATACTACGAGCAGTACTTC. It encodes CASSDRDKYYEQYF.

V usage is TRBV4-2 and J usage is TRBJ2-7; TRBD2 might be the D (6 bases). Trimming left V 1 base short and J 6 bases short, with 19 bases between. The CDR3 runs 16 residues. CDR1 and CDR2 (germline): LGHNA, YNFKEQ. The CDR3 bases are TGTGCCAGCAGCCAAGTAGGAAGCGGGCAAAGCGGCGAGCAGTACGTC. It encodes CASSQVGSGQSGEQYV.

V is TRBV12-3 or TRBV12-4 and J is TRBJ2-5; 7 bases align to TRBD1. V dropped 7 bases and J dropped 2; count of bases not matched to a gene: 4. The CDR3 has 13 residues. CDR3: CASTSGQQETQYF. CDR3 nucleotide sequence: TGTGCCAGCACTTCGGGACAGCAAGAGACCCAGTACTTC.

This clone came up a few times. The chain combines TRBV13 with TRBJ2-2; D gene unclear. There are 16 residues in the CDR3. V lost 3 bases and J lost 0, with 11 bases in between. Germline V CDR1 and CDR2: PRHDT, FYEKMQ (reference sequence). DNA of the CDR3: TGTGCCAGCAGCTTCGCGTCCGGTCCGAACACCGGGGAGCTGTTTTTT. It translates to CASSFASGPNTGELFF.

The chain employs TRBV3-1 (or the pseudogene TRBV3-2) and TRBJ1-6, with 9 bases matching TRBD1. With V trimmed by 0 bases and J by 8 bases, 2 bases remained unmatched. Germline CDR1 is LGHDT and CDR2 is YNNKEL (reference sequence). This CDR3 has 15 amino acids. This chain's CDR3 is CASSQERTGDSPLHF. The CDR3 region has the DNA TGTGCCAGCAGCCAAGAAAGGACAGGGGATTCACCCCTCCACTTT.

The sample holds a few counts of this clone. This chain connects TRBV30 to TRBJ1-2; D is undetermined. Between the trimmed V and J ends, which lost 5 bases and 4 bases, there was a span of 11 bases. The CDR3 sequence is 12 residues long. CDR1 and CDR2 (germline): GTSNPN, SVGIG (reference sequence). The CDR3 region has the DNA TGTGCCTGGGATGAGAACGGCTATGGCTACACCTTC. Amino acid sequence: CAWDENGYGYTF.

The CDR3 loop reads CASSPTSADYNEQFF. DNA of the CDR3: TGTGCCAGCAGCCCCACTAGCGCAGACTACAATGAGCAGTTCTTC. The chain joins TRBV7-2 to TRBJ2-1, with 7 bases fitting TRBD2. This CDR3 comprises 15 residues. V dropped 5 bases and J dropped 3; count of bases not matched to a gene: 7. From germline, CDR1 is SGHTA and CDR2 FQGNSA.

This rearrangement joins TRBV2 to TRBJ1-1, with D unclear. There are 14 residues in the CDR3. Germline V gives CDR1 SNHLY, CDR2 FYNNEI. Trimming cost V 3 bases and J 8 bases, with 16 bases left between them. This chain's CDR3 is CASSDWRGRTEAFF. CDR3 nucleotides: TGTGCCAGCAGTGACTGGCGGGGAAGGACGGAAGCTTTCTTT.

V is TRBV20-1 and J is TRBJ1-4, with 8 bases identical to TRBD1. The germline V gene has CDR1 DFQATT and CDR2 SNEGSKA (reference sequence). This CDR3 contains 11 residues. After removal of 4 bases from V and 12 bases from J, the junction contained 4 bases not matched to a gene. The CDR3 sequence is CSATDRAELFF. For the CDR3, the DNA is TGCAGTGCTACGGACAGGGCCGAACTGTTTTTT.

The chain links TRBV5-1 to TRBJ2-5; 9 bases are a match to TRBD1. Germline V gives CDR1 SGHRS, CDR2 YFSETQ. V lost 5 bases, J lost 5 bases, and 16 bases stayed unmatched. This CDR3 has 17 amino acids. The CDR3 DNA reads as TGCGCCAGCAGTCGTAGTCCGGGACAGGGAGTTTTGGAGACCCAGTACTTC. Translating gives CASSRSPGQGVLETQYF.

The chain recombines TRBV7-2 with TRBJ1-5, with 7 bases lining up with TRBD1. CDR3 size: 15 residues. J lost 1 base, V lost 5 bases, and 5 bases had no gene match. CDR1 and CDR2 (germline): SGHTA, FQGNSA. Here the CDR3 DNA reads TGTGCCAGCAGCCCAACAGGGGTGAGCAATCAGCCCCAGCATTTT. Translation: CASSPTGVSNQPQHF.

V and J are TRBV7-9 and TRBJ1-5; 9 bases match TRBD1. Germline-derived CDR1 and CDR2 are SEHNR and FQNEAQ (reference sequence). After removal of 2 bases from V and 5 bases from J, the junction contained 4 bases not matched to a gene. The CDR3 contains 15 residues. CDR3 DNA: TGTGCCAGCAGCTTAATGGGACAGGGCCATCAGCCCCAGCATTTT. Amino acids: CASSLMGQGHQPQHF. The variable domain in full, completed from reference TRBV7-9 and TRBJ1-5, reads DTGVSQNPRHKITKRGQNVTFRCDPISEHNRLYWYRQTLGQGPEFLTYFQNEAQLEKSRLLSDRFSAERPKGSFSTLEIQRTEQGDSAMYLCASSLMGQGHQPQHFGDGTRLSIL.